This is a list of T cell receptor beta chains from one sample in a study of CD8 T cells in acute hepatitis C reinfection. The protocol was immunoSEQ multiplex PCR, while the TCRdb copy is restricted to in-frame clones and leaves out a portion. The data show about 40,000 clones, 75% to 90% seen once. Sequencing input: naive CD8+ T cells from PBMCs. The receptors here all came from a woman between 18 and 30 years old who spontaneously cleared hepatitis C infection. The CDR3 runs from the conserved cysteine through the conserved F or W. D genes are given only for firm matches.

len: 13; j_gene: TRBJ1-2; v_gene: TRBV30; d_gene: NA; CDR3aa: CAWSVAGYYGYTF; CDR3nt: TGTGCCTGGAGTGTGGCAGGCTACTATGGCTACACCTTC
len: 13; j_gene: TRBJ1-5; v_gene: TRBV5-6; d_gene: NA; CDR3aa: CASSWGSNQPQHF; CDR3nt: TGTGCCAGCAGCTGGGGTAGCAATCAGCCCCAGCATTTT
len: 18; j_gene: TRBJ2-3; v_gene: TRBV7-9; d_gene: NA; CDR3aa: CASSLRRQMGSITDTQYF; CDR3nt: TGTGCCAGCAGCTTGAGACGCCAGATGGGGAGTATTACAGATACGCAGTATTTT
len: 16; j_gene: TRBJ2-2; v_gene: TRBV5-6; d_gene: TRBD1; CDR3aa: CASSFPGTGDTGELFF; CDR3nt: TGTGCCAGCAGCTTTCCCGGGACAGGGGACACCGGGGAGCTGTTTTTT
len: 13; j_gene: TRBJ2-4; v_gene: TRBV15; d_gene: NA; CDR3aa: CATSGFSKNIQYF; CDR3nt: TGTGCCACCAGCGGCTTCTCCAAAAACATTCAGTACTTC
len: 16; j_gene: TRBJ2-1; v_gene: TRBV27; d_gene: NA; CDR3aa: CASSPGTGLVFKEQFF; CDR3nt: TGTGCCAGCAGTCCGGGGACAGGACTAGTTTTCAAGGAGCAGTTCTTC
len: 15; j_gene: TRBJ2-1; v_gene: TRBV4-1; d_gene: TRBD1; CDR3aa: CASSWDRESHNEQFF; CDR3nt: TGCGCCAGCAGCTGGGACAGGGAATCACACAATGAGCAGTTCTTC
len: 16; j_gene: TRBJ2-2; v_gene: TRBV2; d_gene: TRBD2; CDR3aa: CASSVQTSGRIGELFF; CDR3nt: TGTGCCAGCAGTGTACAGACTAGCGGGAGGATCGGGGAGCTGTTTTTT
len: 13; j_gene: TRBJ2-5; v_gene: TRBV7-9; d_gene: NA; CDR3aa: CASRAADVKTQYF; CDR3nt: TGTGCCAGCAGGGCGGCGGATGTAAAGACCCAGTACTTC
len: 15; j_gene: TRBJ2-1; v_gene: TRBV4-1; d_gene: TRBD2; CDR3aa: CASSLGEGSLHEQFF; CDR3nt: TGCGCCAGCAGCCTAGGGGAGGGTAGTCTTCATGAGCAGTTCTTC
len: 16; j_gene: TRBJ2-1; v_gene: TRBV4-1; d_gene: NA; CDR3aa: CASSQDVKRPGTFWFF; CDR3nt: TGCGCCAGCAGCCAAGACGTGAAAAGGCCGGGGACATTTTGGTTCTTC